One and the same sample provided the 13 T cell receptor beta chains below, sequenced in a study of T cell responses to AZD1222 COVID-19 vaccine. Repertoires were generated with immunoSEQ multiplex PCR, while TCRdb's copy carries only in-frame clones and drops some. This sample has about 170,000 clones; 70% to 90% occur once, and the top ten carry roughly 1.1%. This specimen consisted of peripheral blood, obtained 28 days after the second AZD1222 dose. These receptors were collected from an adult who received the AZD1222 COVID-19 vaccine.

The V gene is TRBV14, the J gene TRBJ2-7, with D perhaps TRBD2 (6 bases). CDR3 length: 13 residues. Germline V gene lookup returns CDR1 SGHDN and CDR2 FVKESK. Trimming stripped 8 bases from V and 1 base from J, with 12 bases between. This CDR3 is CASGGTGSYEQYF. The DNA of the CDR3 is TGTGCCAGCGGGGGGACTGGTTCCTACGAGCAGTACTTC.

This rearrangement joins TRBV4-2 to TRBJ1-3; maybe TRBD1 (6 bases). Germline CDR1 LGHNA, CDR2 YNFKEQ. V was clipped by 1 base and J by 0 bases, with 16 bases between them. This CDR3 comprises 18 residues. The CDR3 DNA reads TGTGCCAGCAGCCAAGTATTACGACAGGCCAACTCTGGAAACACCATATATTTT. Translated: CASSQVLRQANSGNTIYF.

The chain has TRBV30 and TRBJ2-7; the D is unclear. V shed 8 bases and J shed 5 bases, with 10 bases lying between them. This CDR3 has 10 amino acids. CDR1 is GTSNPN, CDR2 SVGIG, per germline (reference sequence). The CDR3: CAATVHEQYF. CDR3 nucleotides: TGTGCCGCGACGGTCCACGAGCAGTACTTC.

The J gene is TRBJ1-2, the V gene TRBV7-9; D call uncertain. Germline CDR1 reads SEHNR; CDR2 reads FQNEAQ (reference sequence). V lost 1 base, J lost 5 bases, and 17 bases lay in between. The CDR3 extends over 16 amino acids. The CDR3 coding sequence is TGTGCCAGCAGCTTAGGTCAACCAGTCAACTCTTATGGCTACACCTTC. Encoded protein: CASSLGQPVNSYGYTF.

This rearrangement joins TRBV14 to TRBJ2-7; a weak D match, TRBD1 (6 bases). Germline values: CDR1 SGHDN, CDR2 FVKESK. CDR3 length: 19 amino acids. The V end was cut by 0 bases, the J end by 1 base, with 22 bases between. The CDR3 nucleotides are TGTGCCAGCAGCCAAGATACCCCTGGGCGTGACAGGTCATCCTACGAGCAGTACTTC. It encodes CASSQDTPGRDRSSYEQYF.

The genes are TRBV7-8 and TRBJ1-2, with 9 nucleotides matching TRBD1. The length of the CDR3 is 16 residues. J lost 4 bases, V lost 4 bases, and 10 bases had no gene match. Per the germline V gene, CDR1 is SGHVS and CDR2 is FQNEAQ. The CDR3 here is CASSSDVTGGAYGYTF. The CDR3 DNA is TGTGCCAGCAGCTCCGACGTGACAGGGGGTGCCTATGGCTACACCTTC.

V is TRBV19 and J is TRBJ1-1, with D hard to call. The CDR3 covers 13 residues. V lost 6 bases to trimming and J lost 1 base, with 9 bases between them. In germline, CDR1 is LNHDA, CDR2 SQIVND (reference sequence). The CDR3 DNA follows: TGTGCCAGTAGGGTGACACGGAACACTGAAGCTTTCTTT. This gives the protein CASRVTRNTEAFF.

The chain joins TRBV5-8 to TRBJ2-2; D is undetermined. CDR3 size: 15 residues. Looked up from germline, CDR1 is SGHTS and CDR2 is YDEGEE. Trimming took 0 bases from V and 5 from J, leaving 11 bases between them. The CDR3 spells CASSLGTSGTGELFF. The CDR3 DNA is TGTGCCAGCAGCTTGGGGACGTCCGGGACCGGGGAGCTGTTTTTT.

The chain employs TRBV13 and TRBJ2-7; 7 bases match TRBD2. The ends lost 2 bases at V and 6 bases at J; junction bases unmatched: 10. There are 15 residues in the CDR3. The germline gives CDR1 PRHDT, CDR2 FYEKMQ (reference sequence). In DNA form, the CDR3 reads TGTGCCAGCAGCTTAAGGGGACGGGGGGAGATCGAGCAGTACTTC. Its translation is CASSLRGRGEIEQYF.

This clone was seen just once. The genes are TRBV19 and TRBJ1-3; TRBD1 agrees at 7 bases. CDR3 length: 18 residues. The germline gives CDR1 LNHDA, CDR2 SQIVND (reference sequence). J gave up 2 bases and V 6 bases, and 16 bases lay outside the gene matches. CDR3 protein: CASSLLQGGSWAGNTIYF. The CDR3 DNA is TGTGCCAGTAGCCTCCTCCAGGGGGGTTCTTGGGCTGGAAACACCATATATTTT.

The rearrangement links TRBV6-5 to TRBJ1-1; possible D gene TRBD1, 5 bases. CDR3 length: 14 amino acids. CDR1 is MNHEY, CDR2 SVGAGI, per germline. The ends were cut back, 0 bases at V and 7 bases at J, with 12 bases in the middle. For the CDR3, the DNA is TGTGCCAGCAGTTACTCGGCAGGGTCCGGTGAAGCTTTCTTT. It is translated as CASSYSAGSGEAFF.

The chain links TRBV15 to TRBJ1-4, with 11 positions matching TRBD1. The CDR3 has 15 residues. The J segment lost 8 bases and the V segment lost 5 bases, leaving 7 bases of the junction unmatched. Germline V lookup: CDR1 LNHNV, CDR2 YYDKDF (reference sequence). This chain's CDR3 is CATSADRGHREKLFF. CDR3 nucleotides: TGTGCCACCAGCGCGGACAGGGGGCATCGGGAAAAACTGTTTTTT.

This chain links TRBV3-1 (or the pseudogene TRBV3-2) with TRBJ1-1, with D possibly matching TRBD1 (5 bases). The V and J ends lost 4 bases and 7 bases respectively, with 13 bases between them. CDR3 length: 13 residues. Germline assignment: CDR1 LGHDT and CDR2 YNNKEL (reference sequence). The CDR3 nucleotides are TGTGCCAGCAGCCTGAGGGGATTCGGTGAAGCTTTCTTT. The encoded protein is CASSLRGFGEAFF.